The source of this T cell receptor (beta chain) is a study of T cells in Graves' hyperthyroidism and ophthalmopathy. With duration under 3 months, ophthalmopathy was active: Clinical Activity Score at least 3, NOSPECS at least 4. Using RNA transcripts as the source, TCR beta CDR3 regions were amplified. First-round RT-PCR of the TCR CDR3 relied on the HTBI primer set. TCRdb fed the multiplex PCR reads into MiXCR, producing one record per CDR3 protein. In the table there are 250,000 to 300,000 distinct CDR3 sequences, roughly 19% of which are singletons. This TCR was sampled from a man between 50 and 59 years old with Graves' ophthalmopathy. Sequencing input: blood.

In nucleotides, the CDR3 is TGTGCCAGCAGCGAGGTGGGGAGCCGCTACGAGCAGTACTTC. It codes for CASSEVGSRYEQYF. V and J are TRBV14 and TRBJ2-7, with a weak D call TRBD2 (5 bases). In germline, CDR1 is SGHDN, CDR2 FVKESK. CDR3 size: 14 residues. V dropped 5 bases and J dropped 3 bases, with 14 bases sitting between them.